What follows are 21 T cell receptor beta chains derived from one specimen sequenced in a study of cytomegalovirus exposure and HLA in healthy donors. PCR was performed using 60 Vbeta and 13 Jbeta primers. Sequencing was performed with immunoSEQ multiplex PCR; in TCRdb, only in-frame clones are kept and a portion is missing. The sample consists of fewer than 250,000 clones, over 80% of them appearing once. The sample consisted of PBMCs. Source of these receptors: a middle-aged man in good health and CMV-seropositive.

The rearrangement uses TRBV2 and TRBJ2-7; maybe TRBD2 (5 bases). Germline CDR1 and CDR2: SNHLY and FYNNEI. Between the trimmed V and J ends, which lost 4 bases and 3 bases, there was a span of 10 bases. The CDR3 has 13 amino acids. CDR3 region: CASSGTSFYEQYF. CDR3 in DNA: TGTGCCAGCAGTGGTACTAGTTTCTACGAGCAGTACTTC.

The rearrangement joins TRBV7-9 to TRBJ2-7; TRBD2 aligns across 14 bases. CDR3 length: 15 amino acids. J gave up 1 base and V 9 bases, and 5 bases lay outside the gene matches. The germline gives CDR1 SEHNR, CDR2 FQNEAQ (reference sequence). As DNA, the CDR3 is TGTGCCAGGGGACTAGCGGGAGTCCGGTCCTACGAGCAGTACTTC. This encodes CARGLAGVRSYEQYF.

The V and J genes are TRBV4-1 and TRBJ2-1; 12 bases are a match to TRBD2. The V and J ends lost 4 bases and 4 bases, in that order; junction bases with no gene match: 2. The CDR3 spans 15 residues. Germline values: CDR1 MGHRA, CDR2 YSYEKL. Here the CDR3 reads CASSPGTSGYNEQFF. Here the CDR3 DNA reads TGCGCCAGCAGCCCTGGGACTAGCGGGTACAATGAGCAGTTCTTC.

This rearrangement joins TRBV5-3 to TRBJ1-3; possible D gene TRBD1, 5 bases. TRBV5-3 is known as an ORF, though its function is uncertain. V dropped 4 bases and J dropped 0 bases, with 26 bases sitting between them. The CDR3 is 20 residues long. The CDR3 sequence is CARSPPHRIIPASSGNTIYF. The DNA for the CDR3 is TGTGCCAGAAGCCCTCCTCACAGGATCATACCAGCAAGCTCTGGAAACACCATATATTTT.

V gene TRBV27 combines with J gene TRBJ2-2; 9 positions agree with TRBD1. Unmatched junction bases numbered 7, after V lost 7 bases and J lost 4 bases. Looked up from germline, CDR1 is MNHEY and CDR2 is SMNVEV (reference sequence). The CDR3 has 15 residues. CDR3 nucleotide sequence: TGTGCCAGCACCCACAGGACAGGGGTCACCGGGGAGCTGTTTTTT. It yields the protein CASTHRTGVTGELFF.

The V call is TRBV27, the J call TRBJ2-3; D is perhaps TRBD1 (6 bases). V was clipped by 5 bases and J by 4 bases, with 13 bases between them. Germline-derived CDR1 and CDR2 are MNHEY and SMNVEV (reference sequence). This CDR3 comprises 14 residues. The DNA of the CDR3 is TGTGCCAGCAGTCCCGGGACATACCCAGATACGCAGTATTTT. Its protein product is CASSPGTYPDTQYF.

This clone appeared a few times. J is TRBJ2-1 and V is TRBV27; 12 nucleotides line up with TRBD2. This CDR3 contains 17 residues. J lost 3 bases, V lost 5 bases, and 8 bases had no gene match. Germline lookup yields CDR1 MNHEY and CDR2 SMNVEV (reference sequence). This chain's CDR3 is CASSKTSGSFLYNEQFF. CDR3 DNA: TGTGCCAGCAGTAAGACTAGCGGGAGTTTTCTCTACAATGAGCAGTTCTTC.

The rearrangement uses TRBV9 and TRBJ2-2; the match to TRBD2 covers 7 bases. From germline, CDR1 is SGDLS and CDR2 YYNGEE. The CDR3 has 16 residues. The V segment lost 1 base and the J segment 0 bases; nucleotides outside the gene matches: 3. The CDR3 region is CASSVWGGANTGELFF. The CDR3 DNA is TGTGCCAGCAGCGTATGGGGGGGTGCGAACACCGGGGAGCTGTTTTTT.

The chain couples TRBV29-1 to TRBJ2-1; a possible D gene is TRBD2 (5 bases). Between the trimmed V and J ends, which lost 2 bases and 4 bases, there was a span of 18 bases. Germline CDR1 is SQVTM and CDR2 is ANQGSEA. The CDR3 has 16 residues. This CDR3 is CSVERRVSAAYNEQFF. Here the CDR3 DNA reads TGCAGCGTTGAACGAAGGGTATCAGCGGCGTACAATGAGCAGTTCTTC.

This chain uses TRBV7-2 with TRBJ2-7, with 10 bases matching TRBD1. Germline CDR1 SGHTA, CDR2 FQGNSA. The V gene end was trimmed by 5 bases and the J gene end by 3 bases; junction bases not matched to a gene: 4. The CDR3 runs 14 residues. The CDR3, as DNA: TGTGCCAGCAGCACGGGACAGGGGTTCTACGAGCAGTACTTC. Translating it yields CASSTGQGFYEQYF.

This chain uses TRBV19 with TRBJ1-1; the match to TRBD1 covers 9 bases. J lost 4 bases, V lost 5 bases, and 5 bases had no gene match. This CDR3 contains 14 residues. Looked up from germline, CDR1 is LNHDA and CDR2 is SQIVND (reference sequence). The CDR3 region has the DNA TGTGCCAGTAGTTGGTTGACAGGGGGCACTGAAGCTTTCTTT. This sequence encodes CASSWLTGGTEAFF.

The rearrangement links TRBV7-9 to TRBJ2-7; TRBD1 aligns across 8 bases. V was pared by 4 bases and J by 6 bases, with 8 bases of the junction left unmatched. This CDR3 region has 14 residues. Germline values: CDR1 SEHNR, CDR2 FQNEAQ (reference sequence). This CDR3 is CASSSRQGNSEQYF. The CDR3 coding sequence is TGTGCCAGCAGCTCTAGACAGGGGAACTCCGAGCAGTACTTC.

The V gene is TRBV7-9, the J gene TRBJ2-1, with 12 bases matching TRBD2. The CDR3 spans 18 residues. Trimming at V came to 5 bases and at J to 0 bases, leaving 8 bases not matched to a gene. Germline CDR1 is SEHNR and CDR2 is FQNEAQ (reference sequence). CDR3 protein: CASSPPLAGGGSYNEQFF. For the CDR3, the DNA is TGTGCCAGCAGCCCACCCCTAGCGGGGGGGGGCTCCTACAATGAGCAGTTCTTC.

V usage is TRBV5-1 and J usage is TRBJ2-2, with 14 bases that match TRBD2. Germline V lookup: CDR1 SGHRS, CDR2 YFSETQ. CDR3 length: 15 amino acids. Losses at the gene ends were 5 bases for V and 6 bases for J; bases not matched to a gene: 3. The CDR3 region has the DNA TGCGCCAGCAGGGGACTAGCGGGAGACCCCGGGGAGCTGTTTTTT. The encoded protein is CASRGLAGDPGELFF.

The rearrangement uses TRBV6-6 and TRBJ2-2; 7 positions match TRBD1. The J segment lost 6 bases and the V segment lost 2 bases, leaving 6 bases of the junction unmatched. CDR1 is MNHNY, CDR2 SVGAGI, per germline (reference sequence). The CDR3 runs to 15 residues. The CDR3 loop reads CASSYGTAYSGELFF. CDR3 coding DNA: TGTGCCAGCAGTTACGGGACAGCCTATTCCGGGGAGCTGTTTTTT.

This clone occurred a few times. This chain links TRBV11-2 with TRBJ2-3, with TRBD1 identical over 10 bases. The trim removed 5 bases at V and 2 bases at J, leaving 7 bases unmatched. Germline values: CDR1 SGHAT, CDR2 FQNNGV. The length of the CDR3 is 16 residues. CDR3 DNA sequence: TGTGCCAGCAGCACCCGGGACAGGGGTCTCACAGATACGCAGTATTTT. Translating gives CASSTRDRGLTDTQYF. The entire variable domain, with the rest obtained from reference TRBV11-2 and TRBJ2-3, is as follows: EAGVAQSPRYKIIEKRQSVAFWCNPISGHATLYWYQQILGQGPKLLIQFQNNGVVDDSQLPKDRFSAERLKGVDSTLKIQPAKLEDSAVYLCASSTRDRGLTDTQYFGPGTRLTVL.

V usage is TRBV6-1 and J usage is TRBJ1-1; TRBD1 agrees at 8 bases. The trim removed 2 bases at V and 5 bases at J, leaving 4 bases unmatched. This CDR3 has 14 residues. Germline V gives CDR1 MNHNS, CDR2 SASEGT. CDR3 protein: CASSERQGYTEAFF. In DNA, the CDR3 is TGTGCCAGCAGTGAAAGACAGGGGTATACTGAAGCTTTCTTT.

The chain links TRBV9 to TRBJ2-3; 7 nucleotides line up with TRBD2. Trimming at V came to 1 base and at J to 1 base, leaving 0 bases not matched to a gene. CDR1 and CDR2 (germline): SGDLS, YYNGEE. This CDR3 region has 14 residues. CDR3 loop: CASSVRGGTDTQYF. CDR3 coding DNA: TGTGCCAGCAGCGTACGGGGGGGCACAGATACGCAGTATTTT.

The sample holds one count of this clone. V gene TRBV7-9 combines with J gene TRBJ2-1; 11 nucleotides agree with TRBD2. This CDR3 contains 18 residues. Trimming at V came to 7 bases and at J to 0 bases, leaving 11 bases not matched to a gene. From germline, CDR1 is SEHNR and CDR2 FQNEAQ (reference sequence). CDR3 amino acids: CASIQATSGRISYNEQFF. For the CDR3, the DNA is TGTGCCAGCATCCAGGCCACTAGCGGGAGAATCTCCTACAATGAGCAGTTCTTC.

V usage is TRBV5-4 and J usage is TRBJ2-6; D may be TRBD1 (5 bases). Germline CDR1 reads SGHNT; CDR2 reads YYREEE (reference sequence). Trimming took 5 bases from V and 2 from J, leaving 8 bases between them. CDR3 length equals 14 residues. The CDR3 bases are TGTGCCAGCAGGACAGTAGCTGGGGCCAACGTCCTGACTTTC. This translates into CASRTVAGANVLTF.

CDR3 region: CASSTQGERNEKLFF. The DNA of the CDR3 is TGTGCCAGCAGTACACAGGGCGAGCGTAATGAAAAACTGTTTTTT. The chain recombines TRBV6-6 with TRBJ1-4; perhaps TRBD1 as D (6 bases). This CDR3 is 15 amino acids long. V was shortened by 5 bases and J by 4 bases, with 14 bases between the two germline ends. Looked up from germline, CDR1 is MNHNY and CDR2 is SVGAGI (reference sequence).